Shown below are 25 T cell receptor beta chains from a single sample sequenced in a study of shared clonotypes between healthy human individuals. Sequencing used immunoSEQ multiplex PCR; TCRdb keeps in-frame clones, though not all of them. The sample gives around 2,000,000 clones, roughly 96% of which show up once; 0.13% is in the top ten. The specimen sequenced was naive CD4+ T cells sorted from blood. Regarding subset: CD45RA+ positively selected. These receptors were collected from a man between 18 and 29 years old in good health.

The rearrangement links TRBV7-8 to TRBJ2-7, with D possibly being TRBD1 (6 bases). Germline CDR1 and CDR2: SGHVS and FQNEAQ. Between the trimmed V and J ends, which lost 1 base and 6 bases, there was a span of 19 bases. CDR3 length: 16 amino acids. CDR3 loop: CASSLGRQVASIEQYF. The DNA of the CDR3 is TGTGCCAGCAGCTTAGGAAGACAGGTTGCGAGTATCGAGCAGTACTTC.

The chain employs TRBV5-1 and TRBJ1-2, with 7 bases identical to TRBD1. The V segment lost 0 bases and the J segment 4 bases; nucleotides outside the gene matches: 3. The germline gives CDR1 SGHRS, CDR2 YFSETQ. The CDR3 is 14 amino acids. Here the CDR3 reads CASSLVSGGYGYTF. DNA for the CDR3: TGCGCCAGCAGCTTGGTCTCAGGGGGCTATGGCTACACCTTC. Full variable domain (rest looked up from reference TRBV5-1 and TRBJ1-2): KAGVTQTPRYLIKTRGQQVTLSCSPISGHRSVSWYQQTPGQGLQFLFEYFSETQRNKGNFPGRFSGRQFSNSRSEMNVSTLELGDSALYLCASSLVSGGYGYTFGSGTRLTVV.

The V and J genes are TRBV7-9 and TRBJ2-2, with 7 nucleotides matching TRBD2. Germline V gene sequence: CDR1 SEHNR, CDR2 FQNEAQ (reference sequence). The CDR3 is 15 residues long. J gave up 4 bases and V 1 base, and 3 bases lay outside the gene matches. The CDR3 region is CASSLGREFTGELFF. The CDR3 DNA reads TGTGCCAGCAGCTTAGGGCGGGAGTTCACCGGGGAGCTGTTTTTT.

CDR3 sequence: CASSHRDRGIDYGYTF. CDR3 in DNA: TGCGCCAGCAGCCACCGGGACAGGGGGATTGACTATGGCTACACCTTC. V gene TRBV5-1 combines with J gene TRBJ1-2; 11 bases are shared with TRBD1. CDR1 is SGHRS, CDR2 YFSETQ, per germline. Trimming cost V 4 bases and J 3 bases; bases outside gene matches: 8. The CDR3 runs 16 residues.

The V call is TRBV7-2, the J call TRBJ2-3; the D is unclear. The CDR3 covers 14 residues. V shed 5 bases and J shed 2 bases, with 11 bases lying between them. CDR1 SGHTA and CDR2 FQGNSA come from the germline V gene. The CDR3 coding sequence is TGTGCCAGCAGCCCAACTCATCTCACAGATACGCAGTATTTT. It encodes CASSPTHLTDTQYF.

The chain carries TRBV6-1 and TRBJ1-2; 7 bases align to TRBD1. The V and J ends lost 3 bases and 5 bases, in that order; junction bases with no gene match: 9. Germline V CDR1 and CDR2: MNHNS, SASEGT. The CDR3 spans 15 residues. The CDR3 here is CASSDQEGQKYGYTF. CDR3 nucleotides: TGTGCCAGCAGTGACCAGGAGGGACAGAAATATGGCTACACCTTC.

V gene TRBV30 combines with J gene TRBJ1-2; a weak D match, TRBD1 (5 bases). This CDR3 has 15 amino acids. CDR1 GTSNPN and CDR2 SVGIG come from the germline V gene (reference sequence). The V gene lost 0 bases and the J gene lost 2 bases, with 13 bases spanning the gap. CDR3 residues: CAWSVGGASNYGYTF. Here the CDR3 DNA reads TGTGCCTGGAGTGTAGGTGGGGCGTCCAACTATGGCTACACCTTC.

A single count supports this clone. The same CDR3 arises from other DNA sequences in this sample as well. The rearrangement joins TRBV5-1 to TRBJ1-1; no clear D gene. Germline V CDR1 and CDR2: SGHRS, YFSETQ. This CDR3 has 13 residues. V shed 0 bases and J shed 2 bases, with 5 bases lying between them. The CDR3 here is CASSLGSNTEAFF. The CDR3 bases are TGCGCCAGCAGCTTGGGCAGTAACACTGAAGCTTTCTTT.

This chain joins TRBV10-3 and TRBJ2-6, with a tentative D call TRBD2 (5 bases). The length of the CDR3 is 15 residues. Trimming pared 5 bases from V and 0 bases from J, leaving 8 bases between. Per the germline V gene, CDR1 is ENHRY and CDR2 is SYGVKD. Here the CDR3 DNA reads TGTGCCATCAGTAACACTAGCTCTGGGGCCAACGTCCTGACTTTC. Translation gives CAISNTSSGANVLTF.

The rearrangement links TRBV28 to TRBJ1-6, with D tentatively TRBD1 (5 bases). The V and J ends lost 6 bases and 5 bases respectively, with 11 bases between them. The CDR3 consists of 14 residues. Germline assignment: CDR1 MDHEN and CDR2 SYDVKM. The DNA of the CDR3 is TGTGCCAGCAGCCTAGGGGATAATAATTCACCCCTCCACTTT. Encoded protein: CASSLGDNNSPLHF.

This clone occurred once. The V and J genes are TRBV5-1 and TRBJ2-3, with D possibly being TRBD2 (5 bases). The germline V gene has CDR1 SGHRS and CDR2 YFSETQ. The V end lost 0 bases, the J end lost 1 base, and 12 bases lay between the germline ends. The CDR3 sequence is 16 residues long. CDR3 DNA sequence: TGCGCCAGCAGCTTGGGGACTGCCCATGGCACAGATACGCAGTATTTT. As protein: CASSLGTAHGTDTQYF.

The gene calls are TRBV27 and TRBJ2-1; D not resolved. This CDR3 region has 13 residues. CDR1 and CDR2 (germline): MNHEY, SMNVEV (reference sequence). The V and J ends lost 6 bases and 8 bases respectively, with 14 bases between them. This CDR3 reads CASRPRWADEQFF. CDR3 nucleotides: TGTGCCAGCAGGCCTAGGTGGGCGGATGAGCAGTTCTTC.

The count of this clone is one. The rearrangement links TRBV6-1 to TRBJ2-7; 10 bases are a match to TRBD1. J lost 6 bases, V lost 4 bases, and 12 bases had no gene match. CDR1 is MNHNS and CDR2 is SASEGT in the germline V gene. There are 16 residues in the CDR3. CDR3 coding DNA: TGTGCCAGCAGTGGGACGGGACAGGGGTCTTTAAGCGAGCAGTACTTC. As protein: CASSGTGQGSLSEQYF.

V is TRBV28 and J is TRBJ1-2, with D maybe TRBD1 (5 bases). Per germline, CDR1 MDHEN and CDR2 SYDVKM. The CDR3 is 15 amino acids. With 3 bases removed from V and 5 bases from J, the gap between germline ends came to 16 bases. The CDR3 DNA reads as TGTGCCAGCAGTTTGACTAGGGGCGCTCCTTATGGCTACACCTTC. This gives the protein CASSLTRGAPYGYTF.

This clone was counted ten times or more. This rearrangement joins TRBV7-2 to TRBJ2-7, with 9 nucleotides matching TRBD1. CDR3 length: 15 residues. J lost 5 bases, V lost 1 base, and 6 bases had no gene match. Per germline, CDR1 SGHTA and CDR2 FQGNSA. This CDR3 reads CASSLVGTGINEQYF. The CDR3 nucleotides are TGTGCCAGCAGCTTAGTGGGGACAGGGATAAACGAGCAGTACTTC.

The rearrangement joins TRBV19 to TRBJ2-2; D might be TRBD1 or TRBD2, each matching 5 bases. Germline V gene lookup returns CDR1 LNHDA and CDR2 SQIVND (reference sequence). V was trimmed by 7 bases and J by 6 bases, leaving 15 bases between them. The CDR3 consists of 14 residues. CDR3 DNA: TGTGCCAGTAAAAAGTCGAGGGGTCCCGGGGAGCTGTTTTTT. It encodes CASKKSRGPGELFF.

This sequence joins TRBV28 and TRBJ1-2; D is unclear. In germline, CDR1 is MDHEN, CDR2 SYDVKM. The CDR3 has 14 residues. V was pared by 4 bases and J by 5 bases, with 14 bases between. DNA of the CDR3: TGTGCCAGCAGTTCCCGCCGCCTGGGATATGGCTACACCTTC. It encodes CASSSRRLGYGYTF.

V and J are TRBV11-3 and TRBJ2-1; perhaps TRBD2 as D (5 bases). V was trimmed by 5 bases and J by 8 bases, leaving 25 bases between them. The CDR3 spans 17 residues. From germline, CDR1 is SGHNT and CDR2 YENEEA. This chain's CDR3 is CASSPSIRTPKAHEQFF. The CDR3 nucleotides read TGTGCCAGCAGCCCCAGTATAAGGACTCCGAAGGCCCATGAGCAGTTCTTC.

The chain couples TRBV2 to TRBJ2-3; TRBD1 agrees at 7 bases. The CDR3 runs 13 residues. Looked up from germline, CDR1 is SNHLY and CDR2 is FYNNEI. V lost 6 bases to trimming and J lost 6 bases; unmatched junction nucleotides: 6. DNA of the CDR3: TGTGCCAGCAGCGGAATCAGGGGGGATACGCAGTATTTT. As protein: CASSGIRGDTQYF. Supplemented by reference TRBV2 and TRBJ2-3, the full variable domain reads EPEVTQTPSHQVTQMGQEVILRCVPISNHLYFYWYRQILGQKVEFLVSFYNNEISEKSEIFDDQFSVERPDGSNFTLKIRSTKLEDSAMYFCASSGIRGDTQYFGPGTRLTVL.

The chain couples TRBV4-3 to TRBJ2-1, with D unclear. Between the trimmed V and J ends, which lost 1 base and 7 bases, there was a span of 8 bases. In germline, CDR1 is LGHNA, CDR2 YSLEER. CDR3 size: 13 residues. This CDR3 reads CASSQVGDNEQFF. The CDR3 bases are TGCGCCAGCAGCCAAGTCGGAGATAATGAGCAGTTCTTC.

The V call is TRBV18, the J call TRBJ1-1; D remains ambiguous. Germline CDR1 reads KGHSH; CDR2 reads LQKENI. The CDR3 is 16 residues long. Between the trimmed V and J ends, which lost 3 bases and 6 bases, there was a span of 20 bases. CDR3 nucleotide sequence: TGTGCCAGCTCACCGATTCACGTTAGACCCGGCGCTGAAGCTTTCTTT. This encodes CASSPIHVRPGAEAFF.

The CDR3 protein is CASSTPWDRVGDEQFF. The CDR3 DNA reads as TGTGCCAGCAGTACGCCCTGGGACAGGGTAGGCGATGAGCAGTTCTTC. The chain employs TRBV6-6 and TRBJ2-1; 9 bases are shared with TRBD1. Germline assignment: CDR1 MNHNY and CDR2 SVGAGI (reference sequence). V shed 5 bases and J 8 bases; nucleotides not matched to a gene: 13. This CDR3 is 16 amino acids long.

This clone was seen a handful of times. The chain links TRBV28 to TRBJ1-1; D may be TRBD1 (6 bases). The CDR3 has 15 residues. Trimming shortened V by 5 bases and J by 2 bases, and 15 bases separated the two germline ends. Germline V gene data show CDR1 as MDHEN and CDR2 as SYDVKM. CDR3 bases: TGTGCCAGCAGTCCCTCATCGGGGGCTAACACTGAAGCTTTCTTT. It translates to CASSPSSGANTEAFF.

This clone came up once. The same CDR3 also results from other DNA sequences found in this sample. This chain connects TRBV7-2 to TRBJ1-6; unclear D gene. The germline V and J ends were trimmed by 5 bases and 0 bases, with 8 bases remaining between them. The CDR3 has 15 amino acids. The V gene's germline CDR1 is SGHTA and CDR2 FQGNSA. As DNA, the CDR3 is TGTGCCAGCAGCCCGCGGGGCTCCTATAATTCACCCCTCCACTTT. This encodes CASSPRGSYNSPLHF.

Worth noting for this clone: Additional DNA sequences in this sample encode the identical CDR3. The chain carries TRBV18 and TRBJ2-7; no clear D gene. The CDR3 extends over 15 amino acids. CDR1 and CDR2 from the germline V gene are KGHSH and LQKENI. V lost 3 bases and J 0 bases, leaving 12 bases between the germline ends. The DNA for the CDR3 is TGTGCCAGCTCACCCGGCCAGGCAAACTCCTACGAGCAGTACTTC. Protein sequence: CASSPGQANSYEQYF.